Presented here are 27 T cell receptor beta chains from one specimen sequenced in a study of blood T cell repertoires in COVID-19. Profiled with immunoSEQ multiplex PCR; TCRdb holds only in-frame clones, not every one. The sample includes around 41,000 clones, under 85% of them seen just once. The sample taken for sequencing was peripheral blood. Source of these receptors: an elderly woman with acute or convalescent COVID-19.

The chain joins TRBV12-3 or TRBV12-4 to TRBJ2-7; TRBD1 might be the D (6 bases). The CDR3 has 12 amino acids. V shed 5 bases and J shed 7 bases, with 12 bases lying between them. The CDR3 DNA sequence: TGTGCCAGCAGTCTAGGACAGTCGGAGCAGTACTTC. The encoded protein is CASSLGQSEQYF.

The CDR3 is CASSREGAVNTEAFF. In DNA, the CDR3 is TGTGCCAGCAGCCGCGAGGGGGCCGTTAACACTGAAGCTTTCTTT. The chain carries TRBV7-6 and TRBJ1-1, with 7 positions matching TRBD1. Germline lookup yields CDR1 SGHVS and CDR2 FNYEAQ. With 5 bases clipped from V and 2 bases from J, the junction kept 8 bases outside the gene matches. This CDR3 region has 15 residues. The full variable domain, completed using reference TRBV7-6 and TRBJ1-1, is GAGVSQSPRYKVTKRGQDVALRCDPISGHVSLYWYRQALGQGPEFLTYFNYEAQQDKSGLPNDRFSAERPEGSISTLTIQRTEQRDSAMYRCASSREGAVNTEAFFGQGTRLTVV.

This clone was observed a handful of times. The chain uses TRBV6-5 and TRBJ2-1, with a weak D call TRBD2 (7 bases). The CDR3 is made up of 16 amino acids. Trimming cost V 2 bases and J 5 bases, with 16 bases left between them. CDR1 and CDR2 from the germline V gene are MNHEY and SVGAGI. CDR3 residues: CASSYGLGGGNNEQFF. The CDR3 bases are TGTGCCAGCAGTTACGGGTTGGGCGGGGGCAACAATGAGCAGTTCTTC.

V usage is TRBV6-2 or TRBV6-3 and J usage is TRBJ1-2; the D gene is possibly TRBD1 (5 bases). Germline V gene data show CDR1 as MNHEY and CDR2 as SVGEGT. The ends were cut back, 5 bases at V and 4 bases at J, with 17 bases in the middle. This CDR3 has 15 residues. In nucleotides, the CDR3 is TGTGCCAGCAGTAACGAAGGGGCAGGCCTCTATGGCTACACCTTC. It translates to CASSNEGAGLYGYTF.

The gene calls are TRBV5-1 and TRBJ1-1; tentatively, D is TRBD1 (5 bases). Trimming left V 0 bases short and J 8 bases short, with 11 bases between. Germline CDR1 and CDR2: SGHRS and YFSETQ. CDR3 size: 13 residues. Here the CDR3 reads CASSLEWGPEAFF. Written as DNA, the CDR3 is TGCGCCAGCAGCTTGGAGTGGGGCCCGGAAGCTTTCTTT.

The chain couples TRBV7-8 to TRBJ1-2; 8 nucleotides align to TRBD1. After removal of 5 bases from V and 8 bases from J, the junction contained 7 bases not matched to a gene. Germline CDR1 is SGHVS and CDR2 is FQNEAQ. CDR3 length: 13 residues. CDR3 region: CASSRRQGRGYTF. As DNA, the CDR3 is TGTGCCAGCAGCCGAAGACAGGGGAGAGGCTACACCTTC.

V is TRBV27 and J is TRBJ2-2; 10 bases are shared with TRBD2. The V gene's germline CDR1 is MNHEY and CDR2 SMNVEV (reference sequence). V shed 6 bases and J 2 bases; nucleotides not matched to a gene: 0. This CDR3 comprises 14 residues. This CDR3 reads CASRLAGNTGELFF. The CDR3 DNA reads TGTGCCAGCAGACTAGCGGGAAACACCGGGGAGCTGTTTTTT.

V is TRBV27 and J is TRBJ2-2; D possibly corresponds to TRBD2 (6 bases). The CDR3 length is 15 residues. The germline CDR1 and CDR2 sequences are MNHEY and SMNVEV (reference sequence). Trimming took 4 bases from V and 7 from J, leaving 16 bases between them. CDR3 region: CASSSYGGMGGELFF. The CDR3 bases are TGTGCCAGCAGTTCCTACGGGGGAATGGGCGGGGAGCTGTTTTTT.

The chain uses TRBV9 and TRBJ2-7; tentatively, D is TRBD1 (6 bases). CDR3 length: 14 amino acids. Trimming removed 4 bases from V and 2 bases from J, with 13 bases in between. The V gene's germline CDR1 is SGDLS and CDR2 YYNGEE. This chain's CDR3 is CASSLRTEAYEQYF. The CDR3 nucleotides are TGTGCCAGCAGCCTAAGGACAGAAGCCTACGAGCAGTACTTC.

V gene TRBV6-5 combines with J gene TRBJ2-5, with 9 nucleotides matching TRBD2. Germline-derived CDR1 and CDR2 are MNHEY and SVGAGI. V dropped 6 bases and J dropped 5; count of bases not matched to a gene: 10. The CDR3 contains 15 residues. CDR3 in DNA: TGTGCCAGCAGATCCCCGGCGGGGGGGCGCGAGACCCAGTACTTC. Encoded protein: CASRSPAGGRETQYF.

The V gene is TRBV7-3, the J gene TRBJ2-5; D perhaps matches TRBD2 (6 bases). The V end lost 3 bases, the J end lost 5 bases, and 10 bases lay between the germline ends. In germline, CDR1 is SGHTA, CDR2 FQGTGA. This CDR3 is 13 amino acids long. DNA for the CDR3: TGTGCCAGCAGCTTGGACTACGGGGAGACCCAGTACTTC. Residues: CASSLDYGETQYF.

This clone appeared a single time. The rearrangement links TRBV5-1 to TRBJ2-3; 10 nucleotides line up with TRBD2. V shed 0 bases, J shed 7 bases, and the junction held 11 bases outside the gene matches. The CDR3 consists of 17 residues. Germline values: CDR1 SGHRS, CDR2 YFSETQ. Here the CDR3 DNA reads TGCGCCAGCAGCTTGGCCCCTAGCGGGGGCCTCACGAATACGCAGTATTTT. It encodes CASSLAPSGGLTNTQYF.

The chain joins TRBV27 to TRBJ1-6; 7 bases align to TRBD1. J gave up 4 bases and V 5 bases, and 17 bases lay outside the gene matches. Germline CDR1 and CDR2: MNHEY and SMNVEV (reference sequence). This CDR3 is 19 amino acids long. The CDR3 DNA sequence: TGTGCCAGCAGTACGCGGACAGGAGGGGCAGGGGTTTATAATTCACCCCTCCACTTT. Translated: CASSTRTGGAGVYNSPLHF.

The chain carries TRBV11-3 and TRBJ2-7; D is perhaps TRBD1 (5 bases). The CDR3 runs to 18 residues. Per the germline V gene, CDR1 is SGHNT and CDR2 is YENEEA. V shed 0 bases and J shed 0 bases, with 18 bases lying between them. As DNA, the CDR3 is TGTGCCAGCAGCTTAGAGGGTACAGGCCCGGCAAGCTCCTACGAGCAGTACTTC. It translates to CASSLEGTGPASSYEQYF.

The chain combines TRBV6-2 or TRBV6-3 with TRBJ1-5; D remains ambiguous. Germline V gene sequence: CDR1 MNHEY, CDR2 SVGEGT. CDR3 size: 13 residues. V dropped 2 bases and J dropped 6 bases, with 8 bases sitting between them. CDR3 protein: CASSYVGGQPQHF. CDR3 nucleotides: TGTGCCAGCAGTTACGTGGGAGGTCAGCCCCAGCATTTT.

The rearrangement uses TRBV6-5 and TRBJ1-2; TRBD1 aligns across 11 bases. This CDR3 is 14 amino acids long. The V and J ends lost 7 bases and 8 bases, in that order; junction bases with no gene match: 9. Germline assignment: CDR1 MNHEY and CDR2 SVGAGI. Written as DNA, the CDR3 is TGTGCCAGCACAATCGGACAGGGGGCTCCAGGCTACACCTTC. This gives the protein CASTIGQGAPGYTF.

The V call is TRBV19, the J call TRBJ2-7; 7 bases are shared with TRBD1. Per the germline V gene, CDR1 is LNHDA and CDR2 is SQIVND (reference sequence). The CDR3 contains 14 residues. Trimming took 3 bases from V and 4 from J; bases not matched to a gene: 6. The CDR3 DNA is TGTGCCAGTAGTATCGAAGACAGGGTATACGAGCAGTACTTC. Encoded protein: CASSIEDRVYEQYF.

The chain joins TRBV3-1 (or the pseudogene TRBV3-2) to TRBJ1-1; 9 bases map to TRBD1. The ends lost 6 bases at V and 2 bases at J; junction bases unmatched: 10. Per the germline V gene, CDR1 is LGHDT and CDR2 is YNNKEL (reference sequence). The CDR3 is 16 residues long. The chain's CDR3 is CASSVREGQGNTEAFF. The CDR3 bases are TGTGCCAGCAGTGTCAGGGAGGGACAGGGAAACACTGAAGCTTTCTTT.

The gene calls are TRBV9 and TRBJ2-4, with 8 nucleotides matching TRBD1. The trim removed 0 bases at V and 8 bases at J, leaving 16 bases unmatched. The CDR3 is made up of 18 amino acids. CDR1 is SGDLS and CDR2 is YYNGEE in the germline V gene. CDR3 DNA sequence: TGTGCCAGCAGCGTAGGTGAGACAGGGGCTGACTCAAGGGACATTCAGTACTTC. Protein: CASSVGETGADSRDIQYF.

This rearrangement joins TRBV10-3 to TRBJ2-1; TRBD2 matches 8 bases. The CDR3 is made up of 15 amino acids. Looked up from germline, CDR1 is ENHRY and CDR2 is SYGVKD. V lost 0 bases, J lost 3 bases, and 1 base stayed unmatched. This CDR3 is CAISESSGGYNEQFF. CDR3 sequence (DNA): TGTGCCATCAGTGAGTCGAGCGGGGGCTACAATGAGCAGTTCTTC.

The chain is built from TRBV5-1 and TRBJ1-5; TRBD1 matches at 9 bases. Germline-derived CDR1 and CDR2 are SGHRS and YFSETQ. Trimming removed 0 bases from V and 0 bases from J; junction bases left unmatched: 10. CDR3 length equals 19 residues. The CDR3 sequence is CASSLGPGTGPDSNQPQHF. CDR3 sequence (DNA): TGCGCCAGCAGCTTGGGGCCCGGGACAGGGCCCGATAGCAATCAGCCCCAGCATTTT.

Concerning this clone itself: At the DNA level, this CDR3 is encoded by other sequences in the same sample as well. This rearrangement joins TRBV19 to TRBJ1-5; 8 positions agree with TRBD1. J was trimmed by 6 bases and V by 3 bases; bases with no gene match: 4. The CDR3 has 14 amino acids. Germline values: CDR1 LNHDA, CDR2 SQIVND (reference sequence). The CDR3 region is CASSIGGQGQPQHF. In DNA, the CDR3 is TGTGCCAGTAGTATTGGTGGACAGGGTCAGCCCCAGCATTTT. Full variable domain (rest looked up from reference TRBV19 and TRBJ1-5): DGGITQSPKYLFRKEGQNVTLSCEQNLNHDAMYWYRQDPGQGLRLIYYSQIVNDFQKGDIAEGYSVSREKKESFPLTVTSAQKNPTAFYLCASSIGGQGQPQHFGDGTRLSIL.

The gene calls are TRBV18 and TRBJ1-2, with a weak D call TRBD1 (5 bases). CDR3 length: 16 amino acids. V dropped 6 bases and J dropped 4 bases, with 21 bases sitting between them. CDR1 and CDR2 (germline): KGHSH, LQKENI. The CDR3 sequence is CASSLNQIRGGYGYTF. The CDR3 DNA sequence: TGTGCCAGCTCTCTAAATCAGATTAGGGGCGGCTATGGCTACACCTTC.

CDR3 nucleotides: TGTGCCAGCAGCAGACAGGGGAGCAATCAGCCCCAGCATTTT. The encoded protein is CASSRQGSNQPQHF. The gene calls are TRBV7-9 and TRBJ1-5, with TRBD1 identical over 8 bases. Unmatched junction bases numbered 1, after V lost 5 bases and J lost 1 base. The CDR3 has 14 amino acids. Germline-derived CDR1 and CDR2 are SEHNR and FQNEAQ (reference sequence).

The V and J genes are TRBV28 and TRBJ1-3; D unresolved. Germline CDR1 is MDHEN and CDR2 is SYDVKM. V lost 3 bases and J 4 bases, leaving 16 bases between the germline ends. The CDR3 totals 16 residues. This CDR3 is CASSFEPPLAGNTIYF. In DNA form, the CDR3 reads TGTGCCAGCAGTTTCGAACCCCCCCTAGCCGGAAACACCATATATTTT. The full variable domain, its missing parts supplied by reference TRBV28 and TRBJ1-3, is DVKVTQSSRYLVKRTGEKVFLECVQDMDHENMFWYRQDPGLGLRLIYFSYDVKMKEKGDIPEGYSVSREKKERFSLILESASTNQTSMYLCASSFEPPLAGNTIYFGEGSWLTVV.

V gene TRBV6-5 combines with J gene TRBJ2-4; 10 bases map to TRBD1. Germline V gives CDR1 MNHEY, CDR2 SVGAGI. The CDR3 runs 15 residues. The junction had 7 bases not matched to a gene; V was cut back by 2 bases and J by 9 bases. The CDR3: CASSYEGQGRTIQYF. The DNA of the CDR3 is TGTGCCAGCAGTTACGAGGGACAGGGGAGGACCATTCAGTACTTC.

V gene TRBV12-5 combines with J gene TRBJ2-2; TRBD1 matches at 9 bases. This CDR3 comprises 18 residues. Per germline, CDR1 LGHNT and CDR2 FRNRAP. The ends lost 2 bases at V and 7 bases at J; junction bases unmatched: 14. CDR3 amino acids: CASGLRQEAGQGGGELFF. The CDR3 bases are TGTGCTAGTGGTTTGAGGCAAGAGGCGGGACAGGGCGGCGGGGAGCTGTTTTTT.